This T cell receptor beta chain was recovered during a study of neurological immune-mediated disorders (dated by TCRdb to between 2018 and 2021). Looking at the study overall: Among the approximately 34 multiple sclerosis patients, approximately 30 had relapsing-remitting MS and 3 had secondary progressive MS. The 95 to 120 TCR-beta libraries included longitudinal samples, technical triplicates and paired sorted CD4+ and CD8+ T-cell subsets alongside PBMC samples. Peripheral blood TCR-beta repertoires from patients with HTLV-I-associated myelopathy (HAM/TSP), patients with multiple sclerosis, and healthy controls were compared in the study using UMI-based sequencing. The cohort was made up of about 68 subjects, consisting of around 14 HAM/TSP patients, about 35 multiple sclerosis patients and about 20 healthy controls. The full study reports these points: Repertoires from 18 of 34 MS patients were grouped by phylogenetic analysis into a cluster of related CDR3 sequences, suggesting a possible repertoire-level signature. No clinical or MRI features were associated with the MS cluster, and the authors said that larger cohorts are needed. No identical CDR3 amino acid sequences were found to be shared among expanded clones across subjects, suggesting that TCR-beta repertoires were private in all groups. The highest TCR clonal expansion was observed in HAM/TSP patients, whereas the lowest was observed in MS patients, even when compared with healthy controls.

CDR1 and CDR2 are read off the germline V gene (reference sequence) as DFQATT and SNEGSKA. V is shortened by 2 bases, J by 6 bases, and the region joining them spans 19 bases. The CDR3 sequence holds 15 residues, the cysteine and phenylalanine included. Only the CDR3 portion is preserved as DNA: 45 bases, with reading frame beginning at the first base. This clonotype has a count of ten or more. It has no known antigen specificity. It has no much larger one-base neighbor in the sample; base qualities were not kept. cDNA synthesis used template-switch 5'RACE with a primer carrying a 10-nucleotide random unique molecular identifier tagging each TCR transcript. Each sequencing run produced over 160 million TCR-beta sequences covering 15-18 subjects. The RNeasy kit was used for extraction of total RNA. TCR-beta VDJ regions were amplified with primers for the TCR constant region and the 5'RACE anchor, using the KAPA Real-time Library Amplification kit. Sample indexes and Illumina adaptors were added in a first PCR, and a second PCR then increased library yield. After purification with Ampure beads, the TCR product of roughly 650 bp was size-selected on a 2% E-gel SizeSelection system. Before pooling, library quality was checked on a Bioanalyzer, concentration was measured with Qubit, and libraries were quantified with the Kapa Library Quantification kit. An Illumina HiSeq 2500 sequenced the libraries paired-end 2 x 150 bp. To increase sequence diversity, 25-30% phiX was spiked into each library pool. As for the authors' bioinformatics: Quality-filtered reads were processed with the UMI-based MiGEC pipeline, and over 75% of raw TCR sequences were removed by the MiGEC pipeline during error correction. IMGT germline references were used for aligning VDJ genes, and each clonotype was defined as a unique CDR3 amino acid sequence together with its V-J genes. Clonal expansion, Shannon diversity and CDR3 relatedness were evaluated with VDJtools (CalcPairwiseDistances, ClusterSamples), while phylogenetic trees were built in CLCbio workbench. Using coefficient-of-variation modelling across technical triplicates, the study counted a clone as expanded if it had at least 8 unique UMIs. TCRdb passed the public sequencing reads through fastp at Q25 and MiXCR, retaining productive beta sequences. Entries that share a CDR3 protein sequence are merged under the most common genes and DNA. The V and J calls come from TCRdb's annotation, not from the publication. This sample is represented by approximately 59,000 distinct CDR3 sequences; roughly 5.6% of them were singletons. The ten most abundant clones make up roughly 5.7% of the sample.

For unsorted PBMC libraries, 2 million PBMCs were used after storage in RNAlater at -80 degrees C until RNA extraction. Multiple sclerosis patients were enrolled in a US clinical protocol evaluating disease progression by magnetic resonance imaging. Peripheral blood was subjected to Ficoll-Hypaque density gradient centrifugation to isolate PBMCs, which were then cryopreserved in liquid nitrogen. This sequence was found in a human donor with multiple sclerosis. The donor label of this sample is uncertain. The sample consisted of PBMCs. This chain is built from TRBV20-1 and TRBJ1-1; the D gene identity is not certain. The CDR3 in this case is CSARFPGPGVAEAFF. The DNA sequence is as follows: TGCAGTGCTAGATTCCCCGGGCCCGGGGTAGCTGAAGCTTTCTTT.